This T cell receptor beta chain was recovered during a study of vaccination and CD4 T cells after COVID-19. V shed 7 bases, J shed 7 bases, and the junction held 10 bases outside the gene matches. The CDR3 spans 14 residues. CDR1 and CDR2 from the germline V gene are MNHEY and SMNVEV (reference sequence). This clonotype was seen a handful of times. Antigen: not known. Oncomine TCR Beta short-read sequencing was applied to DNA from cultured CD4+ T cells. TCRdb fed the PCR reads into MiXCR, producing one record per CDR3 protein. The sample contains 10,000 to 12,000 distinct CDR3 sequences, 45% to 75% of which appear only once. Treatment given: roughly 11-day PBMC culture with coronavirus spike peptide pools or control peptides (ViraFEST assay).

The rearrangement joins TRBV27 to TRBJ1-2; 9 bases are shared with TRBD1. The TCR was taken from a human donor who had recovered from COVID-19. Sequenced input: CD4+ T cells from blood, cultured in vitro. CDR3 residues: CASKARDRESGYTF. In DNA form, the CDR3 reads TGTGCCAGCAAAGCTCGGGACAGGGAAAGTGGCTACACCTTC.